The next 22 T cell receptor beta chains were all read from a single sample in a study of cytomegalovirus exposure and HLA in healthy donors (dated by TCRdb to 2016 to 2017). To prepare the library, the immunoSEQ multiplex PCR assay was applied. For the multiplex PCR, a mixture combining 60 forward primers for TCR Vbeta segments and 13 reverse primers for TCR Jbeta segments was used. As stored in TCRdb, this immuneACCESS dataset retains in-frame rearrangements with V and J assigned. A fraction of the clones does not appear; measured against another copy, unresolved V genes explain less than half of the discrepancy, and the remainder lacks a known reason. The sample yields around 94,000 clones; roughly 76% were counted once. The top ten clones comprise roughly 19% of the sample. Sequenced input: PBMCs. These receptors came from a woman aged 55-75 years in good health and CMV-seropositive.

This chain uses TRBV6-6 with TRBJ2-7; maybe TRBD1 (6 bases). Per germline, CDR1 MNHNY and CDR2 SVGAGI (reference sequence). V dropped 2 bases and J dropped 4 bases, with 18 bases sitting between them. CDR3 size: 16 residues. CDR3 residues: CASSYSQQGYNYEQYF. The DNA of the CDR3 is TGTGCCAGCAGTTACAGTCAACAGGGATACAATTACGAGCAGTACTTC.

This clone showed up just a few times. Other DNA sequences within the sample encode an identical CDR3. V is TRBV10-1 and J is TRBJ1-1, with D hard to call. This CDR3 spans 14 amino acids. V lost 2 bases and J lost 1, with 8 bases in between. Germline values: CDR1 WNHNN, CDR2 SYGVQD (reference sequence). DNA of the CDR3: TGCGCCAGCAGTGAGAGTGGCGGGAACACTGAAGCTTTCTTT. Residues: CASSESGGNTEAFF.

The DNA of the CDR3 is TGTGCCAGTAGCCCAGGTGCTGAAGCTTTCTTT. This gives the protein CASSPGAEAFF. This chain uses TRBV19 with TRBJ1-1; D not certain. The V gene lost 6 bases and the J gene lost 6 bases, with 8 bases spanning the gap. The CDR3 contains 11 residues. Per the germline V gene, CDR1 is LNHDA and CDR2 is SQIVND (reference sequence).

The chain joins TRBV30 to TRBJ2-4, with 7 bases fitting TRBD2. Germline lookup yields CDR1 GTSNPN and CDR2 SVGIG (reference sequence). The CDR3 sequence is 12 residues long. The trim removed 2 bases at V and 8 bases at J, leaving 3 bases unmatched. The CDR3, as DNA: TGTGCCTGGAGTTTGGGGAGGGACATTCAGTACTTC. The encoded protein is CAWSLGRDIQYF.

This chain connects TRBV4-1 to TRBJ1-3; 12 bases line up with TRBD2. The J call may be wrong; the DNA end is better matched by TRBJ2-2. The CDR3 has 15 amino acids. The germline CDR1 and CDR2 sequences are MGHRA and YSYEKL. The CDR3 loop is CASSRLAGVTGELFF. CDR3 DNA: TGCGCCAGCAGCCGACTAGCGGGAGTCACCGGGGAGCTGTTTTTT.

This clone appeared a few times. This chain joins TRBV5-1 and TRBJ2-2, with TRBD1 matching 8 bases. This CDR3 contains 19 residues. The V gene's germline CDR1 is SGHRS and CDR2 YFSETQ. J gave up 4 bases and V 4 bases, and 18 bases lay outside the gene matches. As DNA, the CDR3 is TGCGCCAGCAGCCATGGCCGGGACAGGAGCCTCGATATCACCGGGGAGCTGTTTTTT. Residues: CASSHGRDRSLDITGELFF.

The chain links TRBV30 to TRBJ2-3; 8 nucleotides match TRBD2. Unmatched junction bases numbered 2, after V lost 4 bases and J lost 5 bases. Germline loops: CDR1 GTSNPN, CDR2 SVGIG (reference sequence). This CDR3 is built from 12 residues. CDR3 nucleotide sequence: TGTGCCTGGACTCTAGCGGGAGATACGCAGTATTTT. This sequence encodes CAWTLAGDTQYF.

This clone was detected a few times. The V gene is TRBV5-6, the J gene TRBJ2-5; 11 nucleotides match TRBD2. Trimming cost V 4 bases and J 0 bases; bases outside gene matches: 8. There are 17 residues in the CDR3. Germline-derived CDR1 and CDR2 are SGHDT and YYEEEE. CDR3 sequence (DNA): TGTGCCAGCAGCCCAGGCCCTAGCGGGAGGTACCAAGAGACCCAGTACTTC. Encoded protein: CASSPGPSGRYQETQYF.

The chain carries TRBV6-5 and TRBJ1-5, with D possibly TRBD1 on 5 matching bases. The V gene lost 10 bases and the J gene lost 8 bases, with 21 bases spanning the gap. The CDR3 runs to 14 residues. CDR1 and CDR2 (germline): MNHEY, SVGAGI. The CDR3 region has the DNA TGTGCCACCCGTGGGGCAGGACCCTTTGAGCCCCAGCATTTT. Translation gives CATRGAGPFEPQHF.

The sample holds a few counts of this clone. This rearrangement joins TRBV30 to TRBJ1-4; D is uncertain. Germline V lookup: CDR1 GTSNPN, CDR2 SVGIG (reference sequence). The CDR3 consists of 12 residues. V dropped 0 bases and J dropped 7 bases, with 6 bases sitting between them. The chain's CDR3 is CAWSVSGEKLFF. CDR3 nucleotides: TGTGCCTGGAGTGTTTCGGGTGAAAAACTGTTTTTT.

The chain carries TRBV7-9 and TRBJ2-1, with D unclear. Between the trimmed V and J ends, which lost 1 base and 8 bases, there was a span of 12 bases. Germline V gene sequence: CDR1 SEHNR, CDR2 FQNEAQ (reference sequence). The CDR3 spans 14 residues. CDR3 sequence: CASSLEARGDEQFF. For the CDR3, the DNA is TGTGCCAGCAGCTTAGAGGCGCGAGGCGATGAGCAGTTCTTC.

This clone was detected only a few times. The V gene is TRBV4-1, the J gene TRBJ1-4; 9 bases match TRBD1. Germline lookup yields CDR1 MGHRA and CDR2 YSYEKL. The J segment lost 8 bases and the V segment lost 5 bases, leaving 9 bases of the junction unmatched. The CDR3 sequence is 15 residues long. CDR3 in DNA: TGCGCCAGCAGCGTTTCCGGGACAGGGCAGGAAAAACTGTTTTTT. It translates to CASSVSGTGQEKLFF.

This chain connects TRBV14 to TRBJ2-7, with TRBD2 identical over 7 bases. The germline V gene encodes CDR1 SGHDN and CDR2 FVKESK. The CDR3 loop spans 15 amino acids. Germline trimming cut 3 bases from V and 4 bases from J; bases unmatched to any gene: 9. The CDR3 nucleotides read TGTGCCAGCAGCCACGACGGGACTATCGGTTACGAGCAGTACTTC. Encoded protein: CASSHDGTIGYEQYF.

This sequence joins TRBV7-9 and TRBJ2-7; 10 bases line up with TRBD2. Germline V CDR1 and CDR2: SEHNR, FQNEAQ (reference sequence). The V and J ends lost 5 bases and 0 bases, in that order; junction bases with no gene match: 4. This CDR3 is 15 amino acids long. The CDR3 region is CASSLSGRSSYEQYF. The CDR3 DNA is TGTGCCAGCAGCCTTAGCGGGAGGAGCTCCTACGAGCAGTACTTC.

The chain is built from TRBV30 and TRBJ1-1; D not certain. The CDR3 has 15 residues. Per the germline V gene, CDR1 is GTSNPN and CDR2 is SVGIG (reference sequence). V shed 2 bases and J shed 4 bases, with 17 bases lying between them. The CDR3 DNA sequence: TGTGCCTGGAGTTTGGGTCTTCAAGGGAGCACTGAAGCTTTCTTT. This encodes CAWSLGLQGSTEAFF.

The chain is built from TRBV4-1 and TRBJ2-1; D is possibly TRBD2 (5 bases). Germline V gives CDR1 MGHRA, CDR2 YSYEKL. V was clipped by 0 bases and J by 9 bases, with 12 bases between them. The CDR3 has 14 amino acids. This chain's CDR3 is CASSQEGGLTEQFF. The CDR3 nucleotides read TGCGCCAGCAGCCAAGAAGGTGGACTGACTGAGCAGTTCTTC.

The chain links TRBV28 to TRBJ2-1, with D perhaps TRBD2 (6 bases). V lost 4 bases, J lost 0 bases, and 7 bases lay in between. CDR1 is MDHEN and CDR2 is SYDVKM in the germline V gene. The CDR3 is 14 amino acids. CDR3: CASSSGSSYNEQFF. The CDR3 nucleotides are TGTGCCAGCAGTTCCGGGAGCTCCTACAATGAGCAGTTCTTC. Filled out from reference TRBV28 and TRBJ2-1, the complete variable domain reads DVKVTQSSRYLVKRTGEKVFLECVQDMDHENMFWYRQDPGLGLRLIYFSYDVKMKEKGDIPEGYSVSREKKERFSLILESASTNQTSMYLCASSSGSSYNEQFFGPGTRLTVL.

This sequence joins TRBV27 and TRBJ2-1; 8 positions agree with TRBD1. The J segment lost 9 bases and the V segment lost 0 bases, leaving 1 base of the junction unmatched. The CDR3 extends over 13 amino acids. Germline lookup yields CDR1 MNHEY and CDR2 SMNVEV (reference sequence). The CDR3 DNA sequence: TGTGCCAGCAGTTTATCGACAGGGGCTGAGCAGTTCTTC. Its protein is CASSLSTGAEQFF.

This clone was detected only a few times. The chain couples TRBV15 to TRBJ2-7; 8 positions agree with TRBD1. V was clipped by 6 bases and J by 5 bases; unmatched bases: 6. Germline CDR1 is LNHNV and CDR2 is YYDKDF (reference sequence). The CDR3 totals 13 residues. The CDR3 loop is CATRKTGEDEQYF. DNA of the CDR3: TGTGCCACCAGGAAGACAGGGGAGGACGAGCAGTACTTC.

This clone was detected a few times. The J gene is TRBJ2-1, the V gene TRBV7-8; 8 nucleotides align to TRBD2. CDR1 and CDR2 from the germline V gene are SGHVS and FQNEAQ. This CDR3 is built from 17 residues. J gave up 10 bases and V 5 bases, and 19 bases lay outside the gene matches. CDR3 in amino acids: CASSRLFLREAEGEQFF. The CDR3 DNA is TGTGCCAGCAGCCGCCTTTTTTTGCGGGAGGCCGAGGGGGAGCAGTTCTTC. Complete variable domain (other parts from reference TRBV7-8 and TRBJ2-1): GAGVSQSPRYKVAKRGQDVALRCDPISGHVSLFWYQQALGQGPEFLTYFQNEAQLDKSGLPSDRFFAERPEGSVSTLKIQRTQQEDSAVYLCASSRLFLREAEGEQFFGPGTRLTVL.

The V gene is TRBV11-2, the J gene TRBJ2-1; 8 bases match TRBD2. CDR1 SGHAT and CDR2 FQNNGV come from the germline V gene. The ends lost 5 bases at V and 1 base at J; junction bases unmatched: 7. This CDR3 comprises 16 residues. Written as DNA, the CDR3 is TGTGCCAGCAGCCCCCATGCGGGAGGTTCCTACAATGAGCAGTTCTTC. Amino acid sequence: CASSPHAGGSYNEQFF.

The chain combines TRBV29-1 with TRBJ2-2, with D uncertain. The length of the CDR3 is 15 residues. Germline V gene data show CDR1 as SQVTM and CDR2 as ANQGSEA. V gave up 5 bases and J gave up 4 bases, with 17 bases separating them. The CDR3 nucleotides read TGCAGCGTTCGTTCCGGGTGGTCGGTCACCGGGGAGCTGTTTTTT. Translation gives CSVRSGWSVTGELFF.